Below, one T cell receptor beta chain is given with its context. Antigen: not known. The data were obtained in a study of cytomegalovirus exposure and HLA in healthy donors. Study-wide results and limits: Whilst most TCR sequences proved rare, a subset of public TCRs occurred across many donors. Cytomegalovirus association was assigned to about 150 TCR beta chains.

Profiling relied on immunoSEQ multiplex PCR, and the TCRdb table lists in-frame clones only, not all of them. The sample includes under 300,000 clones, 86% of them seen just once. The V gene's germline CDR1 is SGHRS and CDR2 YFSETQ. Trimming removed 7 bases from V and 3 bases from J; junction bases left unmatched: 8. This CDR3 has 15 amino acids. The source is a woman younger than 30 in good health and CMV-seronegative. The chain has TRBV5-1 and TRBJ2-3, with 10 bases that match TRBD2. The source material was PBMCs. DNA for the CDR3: TGCGCCAGCGGGGCTAGCGGGAGCTTTACAGATACGCAGTATTTT. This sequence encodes CASGASGSFTDTQYF.